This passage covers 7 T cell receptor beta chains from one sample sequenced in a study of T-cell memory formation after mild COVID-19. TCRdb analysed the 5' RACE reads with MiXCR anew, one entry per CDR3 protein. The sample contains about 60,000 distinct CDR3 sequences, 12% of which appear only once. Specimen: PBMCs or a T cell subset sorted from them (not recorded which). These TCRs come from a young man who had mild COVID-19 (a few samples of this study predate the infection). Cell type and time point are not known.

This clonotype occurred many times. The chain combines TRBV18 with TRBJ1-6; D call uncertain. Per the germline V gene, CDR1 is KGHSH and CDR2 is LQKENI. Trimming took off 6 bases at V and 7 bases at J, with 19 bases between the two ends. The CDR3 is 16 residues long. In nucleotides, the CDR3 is TGTGCCAGCTCTGTCAGGATGGAGGCTTGGAATTCACCCCTCCACTTT. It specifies CASSVRMEAWNSPLHF. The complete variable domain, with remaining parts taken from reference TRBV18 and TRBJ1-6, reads NAGVMQNPRHLVRRRGQEARLRCSPMKGHSHVYWYRQLPEEGLKFMVYLQKENIIDESGMPKERFSAEFPKEGPSILRIQQVVRGDSAAYFCASSVRMEAWNSPLHFGNGTRLTVT.

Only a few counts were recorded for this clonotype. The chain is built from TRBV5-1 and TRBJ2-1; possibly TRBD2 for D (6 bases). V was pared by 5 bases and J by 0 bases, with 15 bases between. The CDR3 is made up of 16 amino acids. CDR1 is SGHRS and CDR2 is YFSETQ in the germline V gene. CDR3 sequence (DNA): TGCGCCAGCAGATCCGACGGGGGACGCTCCTACAATGAGCAGTTCTTC. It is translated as CASRSDGGRSYNEQFF.

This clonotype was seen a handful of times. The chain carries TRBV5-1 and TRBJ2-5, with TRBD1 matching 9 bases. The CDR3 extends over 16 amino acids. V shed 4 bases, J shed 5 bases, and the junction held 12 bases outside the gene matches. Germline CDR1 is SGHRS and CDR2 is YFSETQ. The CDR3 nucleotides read TGCGCCAGCAGCGACGGGGACAGGGCGACATTGGAGACCCAGTACTTC. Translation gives CASSDGDRATLETQYF.

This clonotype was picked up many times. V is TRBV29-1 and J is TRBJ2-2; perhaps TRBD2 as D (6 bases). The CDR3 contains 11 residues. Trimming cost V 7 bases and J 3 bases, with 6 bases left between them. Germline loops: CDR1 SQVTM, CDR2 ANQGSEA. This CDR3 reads CSGGDTGELFF. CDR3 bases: TGCAGCGGGGGGGACACCGGGGAGCTGTTTTTT.

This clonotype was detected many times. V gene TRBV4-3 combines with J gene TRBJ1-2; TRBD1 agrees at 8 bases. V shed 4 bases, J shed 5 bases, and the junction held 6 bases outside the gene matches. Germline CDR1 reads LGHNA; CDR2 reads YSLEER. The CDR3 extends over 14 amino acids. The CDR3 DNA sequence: TGCGCCAGCAGCCCGGACAGGGCCACTTATGGCTACACCTTC. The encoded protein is CASSPDRATYGYTF.

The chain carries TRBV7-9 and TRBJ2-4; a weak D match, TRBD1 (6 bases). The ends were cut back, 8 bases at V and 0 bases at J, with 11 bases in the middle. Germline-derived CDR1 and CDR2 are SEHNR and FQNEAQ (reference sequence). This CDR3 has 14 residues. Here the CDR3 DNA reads TGTGCCAGCGGCGACAGGCTAGCCAAAAACATTCAGTACTTC. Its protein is CASGDRLAKNIQYF.

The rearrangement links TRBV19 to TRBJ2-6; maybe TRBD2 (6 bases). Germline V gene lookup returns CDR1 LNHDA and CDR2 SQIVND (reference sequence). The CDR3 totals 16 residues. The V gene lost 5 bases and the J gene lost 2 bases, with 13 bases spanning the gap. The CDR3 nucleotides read TGTGCCAGTAGTGCCGGACTACCGGCTGGGGCCAACGTCCTGACTTTC. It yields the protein CASSAGLPAGANVLTF.